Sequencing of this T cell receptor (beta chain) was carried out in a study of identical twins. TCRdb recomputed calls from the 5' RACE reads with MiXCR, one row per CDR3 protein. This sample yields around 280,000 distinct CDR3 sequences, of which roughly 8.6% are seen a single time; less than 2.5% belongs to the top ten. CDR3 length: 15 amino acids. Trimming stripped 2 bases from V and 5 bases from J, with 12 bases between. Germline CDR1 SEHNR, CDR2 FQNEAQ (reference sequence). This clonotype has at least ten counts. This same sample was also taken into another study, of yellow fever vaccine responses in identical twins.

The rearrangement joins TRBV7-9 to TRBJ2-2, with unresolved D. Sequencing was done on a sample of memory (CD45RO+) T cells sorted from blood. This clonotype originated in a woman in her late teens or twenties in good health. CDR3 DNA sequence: TGTGCCAGCAGCTTAAAAAGGGATCAGACCGGGGAGCTGTTTTTT. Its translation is CASSLKRDQTGELFF.